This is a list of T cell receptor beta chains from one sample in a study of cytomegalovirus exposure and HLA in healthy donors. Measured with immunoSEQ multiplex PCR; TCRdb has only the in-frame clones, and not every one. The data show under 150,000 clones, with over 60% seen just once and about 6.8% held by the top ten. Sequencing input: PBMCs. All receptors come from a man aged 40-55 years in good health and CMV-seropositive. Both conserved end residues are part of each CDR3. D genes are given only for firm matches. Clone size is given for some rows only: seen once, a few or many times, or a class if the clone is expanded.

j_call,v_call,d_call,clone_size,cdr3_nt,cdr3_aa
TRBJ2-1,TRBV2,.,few,TGTGCCAGCAGTGGTTCGGCGCGGGGTAGCTCCTACAATGAGCAGTTCTTC,CASSGSARGSSYNEQFF
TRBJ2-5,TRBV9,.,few,TGTGCCAGCAGCGTAGCGGGTGAACAAGAGACCCAGTACTTC,CASSVAGEQETQYF
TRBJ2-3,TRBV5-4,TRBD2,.,TGTGCCAGCAGCGTCGGACTAGCTGCAGATACGCAGTATTTT,CASSVGLAADTQYF
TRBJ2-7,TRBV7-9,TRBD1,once,TGTGCCAGCAGCGGAAAACGGGACAGGGACTTCTACGAGCAGTACTTC,CASSGKRDRDFYEQYF
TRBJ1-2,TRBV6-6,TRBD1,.,TGTGCCAGCAGACTACCGGAACAGGGGGTCGGCTACACCTTC,CASRLPEQGVGYTF
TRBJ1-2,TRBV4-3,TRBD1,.,TGCGCCAGCAGCCAAGGGGACAGGGCTGCTAACTATGGCTACACCTTC,CASSQGDRAANYGYTF
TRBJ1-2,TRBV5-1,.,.,TGCGCCAGCAGCTCTAAATACGATACCTTGACTGGGGGCTACACCTTC,CASSSKYDTLTGGYTF
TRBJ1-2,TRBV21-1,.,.,TGTGCCAGCAGTGACAGGGAGGTCTATGGCTACACCTTC,CASSDREVYGYTF
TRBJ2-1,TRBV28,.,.,TGTGCCAGCAGGCCCTTGGGGCAGGGGTTGTTCTTC,CASRPLGQGLFF
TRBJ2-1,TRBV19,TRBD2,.,TGTGCCAGTAGTATAATGGCTAGCGGGGGATTCTACAATGAGCAGTTCTTC,CASSIMASGGFYNEQFF
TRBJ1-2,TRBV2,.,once,TGTGCCATCCATACCGGAGCAGGGGATGGCTACACCTTC,CAIHTGAGDGYTF
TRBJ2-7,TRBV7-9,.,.,TGTGCCAGCAGCCGTCCGGCAGGGGGGATTTACGAGCAGTACTTC,CASSRPAGGIYEQYF
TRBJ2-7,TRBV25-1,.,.,TGTGCCAGCCTAGCTGGGGGCGGATACGAGCAGTACTTC,CASLAGGGYEQYF
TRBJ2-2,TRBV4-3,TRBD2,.,TGCGCCAGCAGCCAGGCCGTGAGCGGGGGGACGGGCACCGGGGAGCTGTTTTTT,CASSQAVSGGTGTGELFF
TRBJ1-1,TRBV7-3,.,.,TGTGCCAGCAGCTCGAGTCGGAACACTGAAGCTTTCTTT,CASSSSRNTEAFF
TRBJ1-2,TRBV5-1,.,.,TGCGCCAGCAGCTTGGCCCTTGACAGGAACTATGGCTACACCTTC,CASSLALDRNYGYTF
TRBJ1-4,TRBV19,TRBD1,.,TGTGCCAGTCGGACAGGGAGCGAAAAACTGTTTTTT,CASRTGSEKLFF